This T cell receptor (beta chain) originates from a study of cytomegalovirus exposure and HLA in healthy donors. General study points: A later analysis showed TCR association rates differing by HLA locus, peaking at DRB1 and lowest at HLA-C. Based on reports, TCR beta sequences accurately predicted HLA-A and HLA-B alleles for most subjects. Most TCR sequences proved rare, with some public TCRs found in many donors. TCR beta V segments were, for the most part, productive about 87% or about 30% of the time in an earlier analysis.

Concerning this clone itself: Antigen specificity is unknown.

Both 60 Vbeta primers and 13 Jbeta primers went into the PCR. Profiled with immunoSEQ multiplex PCR; TCRdb holds only in-frame clones, not every one. The data contain about 170,000 clones, approximately 72% of them seen just once; the ten biggest clones take up over 2%. J gave up 3 bases and V 3 bases, and 3 bases lay outside the gene matches. CDR3 size: 14 residues. In germline, CDR1 is SGHTA, CDR2 FQGTGA. The TCR sequence derives from a human donor in good health. This rearrangement joins TRBV7-3 to TRBJ1-1, with 8 bases lining up with TRBD1. The sequencing input was PBMCs. In DNA form, the CDR3 reads TGTGCCAGCAGCTTGAACAGGGGGGACACTGAAGCTTTCTTT. It is translated as CASSLNRGDTEAFF.